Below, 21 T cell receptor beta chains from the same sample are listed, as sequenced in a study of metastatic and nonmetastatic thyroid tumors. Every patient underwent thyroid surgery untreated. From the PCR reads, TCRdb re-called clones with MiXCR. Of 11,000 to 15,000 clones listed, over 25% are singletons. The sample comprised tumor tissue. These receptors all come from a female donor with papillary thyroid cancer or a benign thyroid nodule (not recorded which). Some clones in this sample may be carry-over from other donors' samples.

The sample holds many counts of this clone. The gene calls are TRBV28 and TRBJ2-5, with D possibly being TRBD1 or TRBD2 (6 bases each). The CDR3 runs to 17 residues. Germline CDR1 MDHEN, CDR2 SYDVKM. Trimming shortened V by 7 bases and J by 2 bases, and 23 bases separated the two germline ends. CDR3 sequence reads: CASKGGGAGWKQETQYF. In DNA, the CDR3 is TGTGCCAGCAAGGGGGGTGGAGCAGGGTGGAAACAAGAGACCCAGTACTTC.

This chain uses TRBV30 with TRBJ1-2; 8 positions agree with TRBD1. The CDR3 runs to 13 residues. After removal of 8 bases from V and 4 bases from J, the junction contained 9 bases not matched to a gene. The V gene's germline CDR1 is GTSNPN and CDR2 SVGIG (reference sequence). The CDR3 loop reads CAQRTGRFYGYTF. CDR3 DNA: TGTGCCCAACGGACAGGGCGATTCTATGGCTACACCTTC.

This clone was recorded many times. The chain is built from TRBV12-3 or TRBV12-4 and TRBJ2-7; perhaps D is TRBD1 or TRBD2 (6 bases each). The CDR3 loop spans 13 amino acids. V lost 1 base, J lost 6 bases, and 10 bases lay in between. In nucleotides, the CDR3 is TGTGCCAGCAGTTTAGGGAGGGGGTCCGAGCAGTACTTC. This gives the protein CASSLGRGSEQYF.

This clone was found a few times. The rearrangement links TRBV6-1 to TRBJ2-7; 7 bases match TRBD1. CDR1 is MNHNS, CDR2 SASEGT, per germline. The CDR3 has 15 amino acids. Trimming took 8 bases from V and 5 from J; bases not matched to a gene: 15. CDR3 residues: CASGTDRRPDNEQYF. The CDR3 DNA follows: TGTGCCAGCGGTACGGACAGGCGGCCAGACAACGAGCAGTACTTC.

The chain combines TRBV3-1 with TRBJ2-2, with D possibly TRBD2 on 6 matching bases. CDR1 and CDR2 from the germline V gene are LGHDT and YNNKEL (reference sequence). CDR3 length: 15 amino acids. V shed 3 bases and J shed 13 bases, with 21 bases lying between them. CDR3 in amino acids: CASSQDAGIGGGLFF. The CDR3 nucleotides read TGTGCCAGCAGCCAGGACGCGGGGATAGGTGGCGGGCTGTTTTTT.

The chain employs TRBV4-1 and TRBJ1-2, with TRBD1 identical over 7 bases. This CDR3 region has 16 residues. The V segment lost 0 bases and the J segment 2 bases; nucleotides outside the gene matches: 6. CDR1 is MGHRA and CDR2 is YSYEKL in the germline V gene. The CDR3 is CASSQDLYRGNYGYTF. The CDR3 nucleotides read TGCGCCAGCAGCCAAGATCTTTACAGGGGAAACTATGGCTACACCTTC.

CDR3 sequence: CASSDITVMKTQYF. CDR3 coding DNA: TGTGCCAGCAGTGATATCACGGTAATGAAGACCCAGTACTTC. V and J are TRBV6-1 and TRBJ2-5; D remains unclear. V lost 3 bases and J lost 6, with 14 bases in between. Looked up from germline, CDR1 is MNHNS and CDR2 is SASEGT. This CDR3 contains 14 residues.

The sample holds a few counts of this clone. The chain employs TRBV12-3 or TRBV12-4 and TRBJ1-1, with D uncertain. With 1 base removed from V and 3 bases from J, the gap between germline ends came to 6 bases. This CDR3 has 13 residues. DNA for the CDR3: TGTGCCAGCAGTTTAGGGGATTACACTGAAGCTTTCTTT. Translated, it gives CASSLGDYTEAFF.

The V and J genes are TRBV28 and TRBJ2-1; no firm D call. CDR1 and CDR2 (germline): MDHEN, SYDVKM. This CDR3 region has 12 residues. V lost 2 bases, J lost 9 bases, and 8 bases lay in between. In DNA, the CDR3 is TGTGCCAGCAGTTTAAGGAATACTGAGCAGTTCTTC. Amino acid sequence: CASSLRNTEQFF.

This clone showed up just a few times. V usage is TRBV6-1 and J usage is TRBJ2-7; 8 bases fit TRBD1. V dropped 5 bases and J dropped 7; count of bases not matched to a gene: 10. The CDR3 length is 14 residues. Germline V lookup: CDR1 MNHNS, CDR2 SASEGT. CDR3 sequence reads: CASSLLGQGSEQYF. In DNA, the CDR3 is TGTGCCAGCAGTCTCCTCGGACAGGGAAGTGAGCAGTACTTC.

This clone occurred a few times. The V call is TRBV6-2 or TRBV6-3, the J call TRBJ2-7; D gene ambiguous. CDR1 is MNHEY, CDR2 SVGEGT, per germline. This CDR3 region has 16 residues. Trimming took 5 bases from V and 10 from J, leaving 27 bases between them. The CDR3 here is CASSPGTVSRSIDQYF. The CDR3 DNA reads TGTGCCAGCAGTCCCGGAACAGTGTCTCGTTCCATCGATCAGTACTTC.

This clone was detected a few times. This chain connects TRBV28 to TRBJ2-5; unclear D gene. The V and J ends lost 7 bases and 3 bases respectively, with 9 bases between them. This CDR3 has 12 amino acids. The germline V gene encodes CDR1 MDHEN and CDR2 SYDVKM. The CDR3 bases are TGTGCCAGCACTCCCTCGAAAGAGACCCAGTACTTC. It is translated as CASTPSKETQYF. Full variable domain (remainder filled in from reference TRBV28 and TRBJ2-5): DVKVTQSSRYLVKRTGEKVFLECVQDMDHENMFWYRQDPGLGLRLIYFSYDVKMKEKGDIPEGYSVSREKKERFSLILESASTNQTSMYLCASTPSKETQYFGPGTRLLVL.

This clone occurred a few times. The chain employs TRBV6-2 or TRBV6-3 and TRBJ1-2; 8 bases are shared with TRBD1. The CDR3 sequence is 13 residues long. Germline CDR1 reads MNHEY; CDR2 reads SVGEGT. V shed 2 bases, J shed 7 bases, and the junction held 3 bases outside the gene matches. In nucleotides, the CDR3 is TGTGCCAGCAGTTACCAGGGGGCGGTTGGCTACACCTTC. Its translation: CASSYQGAVGYTF.

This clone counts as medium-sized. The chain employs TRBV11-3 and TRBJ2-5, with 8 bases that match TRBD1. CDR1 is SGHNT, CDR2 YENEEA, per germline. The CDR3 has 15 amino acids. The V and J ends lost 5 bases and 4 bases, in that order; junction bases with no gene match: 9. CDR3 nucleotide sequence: TGTGCCAGCAGCACAAAATCAGGGGGCGCAGAGACCCAGTACTTC. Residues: CASSTKSGGAETQYF.

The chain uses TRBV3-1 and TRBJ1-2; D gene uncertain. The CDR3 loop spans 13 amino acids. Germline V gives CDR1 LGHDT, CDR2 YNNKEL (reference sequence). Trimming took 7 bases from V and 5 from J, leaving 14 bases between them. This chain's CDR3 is CASTPSAPYGYTF. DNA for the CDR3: TGTGCCAGCACCCCGTCCGCGCCTTATGGCTACACCTTC.

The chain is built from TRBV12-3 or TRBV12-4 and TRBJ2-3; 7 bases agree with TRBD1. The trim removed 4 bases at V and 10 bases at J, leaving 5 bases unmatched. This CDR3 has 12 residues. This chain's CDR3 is CASSSGTVSQYF. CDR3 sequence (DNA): TGTGCCAGCAGTTCCGGGACAGTATCGCAGTATTTT.

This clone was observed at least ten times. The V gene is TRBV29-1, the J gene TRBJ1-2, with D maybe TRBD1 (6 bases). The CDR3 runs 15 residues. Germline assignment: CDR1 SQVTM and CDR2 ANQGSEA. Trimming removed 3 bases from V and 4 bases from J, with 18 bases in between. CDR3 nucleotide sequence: TGCAGCGTTGATGTAGGTGGACAGATATCCTATGGCTACACCTTC. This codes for CSVDVGGQISYGYTF.

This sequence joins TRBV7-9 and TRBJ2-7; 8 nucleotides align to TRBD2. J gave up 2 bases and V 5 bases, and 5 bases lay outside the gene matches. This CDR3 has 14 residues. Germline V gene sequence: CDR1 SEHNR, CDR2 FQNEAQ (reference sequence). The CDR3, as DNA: TGTGCCAGCAGCCGGGGGGGTGCAACCTACGAGCAGTACTTC. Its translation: CASSRGGATYEQYF.

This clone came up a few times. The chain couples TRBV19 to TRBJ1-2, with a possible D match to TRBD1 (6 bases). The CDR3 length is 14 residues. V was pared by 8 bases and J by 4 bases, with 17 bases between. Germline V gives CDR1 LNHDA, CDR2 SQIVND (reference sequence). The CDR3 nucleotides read TGTGCCAGTTCAGGGACACAGGGAGCCTATGGCTACACCTTC. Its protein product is CASSGTQGAYGYTF.

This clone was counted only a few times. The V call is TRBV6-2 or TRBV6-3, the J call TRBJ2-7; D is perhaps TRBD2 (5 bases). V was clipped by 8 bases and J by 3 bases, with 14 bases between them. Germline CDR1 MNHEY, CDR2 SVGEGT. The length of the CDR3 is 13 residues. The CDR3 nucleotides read TGTGCCAGCTCCGCGGGCGCAGACTACGAGCAGTACTTC. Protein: CASSAGADYEQYF.

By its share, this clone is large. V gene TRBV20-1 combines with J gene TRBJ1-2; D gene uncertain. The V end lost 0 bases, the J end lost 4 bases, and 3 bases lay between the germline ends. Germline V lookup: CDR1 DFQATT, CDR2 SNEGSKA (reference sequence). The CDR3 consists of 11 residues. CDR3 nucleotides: TGCAGTGCTAGAGACAGCTATGGCTACACCTTC. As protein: CSARDSYGYTF.